These 16 T cell receptor beta chains came from one sample sequenced in a study of shared clonotypes between healthy human individuals. Using immunoSEQ multiplex PCR, the repertoire was profiled, and TCRdb retains in-frame clones only, with some absent. The top ten clones hold approximately 1.6% of a sample with roughly 2,000,000 clones, around 93% of them seen once. Naive CD8 cells were CD45RO-negative, positively selected for CCR7, excluding terminally differentiated effector memory CD45RA+ cells. Sequencing was carried out using naive CD8+ T cells from PBMCs. All receptors derive from a man younger than 35 in good health. Some clones in this sample may be carry-over from other donors' samples.

The chain couples TRBV15 to TRBJ2-1; D ambiguous. The CDR3 loop spans 14 amino acids. The V gene's germline CDR1 is LNHNV and CDR2 YYDKDF (reference sequence). V lost 0 bases to trimming and J lost 8 bases, with 11 bases between them. Here the CDR3 DNA reads TGTGCCACCAGCAGAGAAGGTGGTGTCCATGAGCAGTTCTTC. It encodes CATSREGGVHEQFF. The full variable domain, in which reference TRBV15 and TRBJ2-1 provide the parts outside the CDR3, is DAMVIQNPRYQVTQFGKPVTLSCSQTLNHNVMYWYQQKSSQAPKLLFHYYDKDFNNEADTPDNFQSRRPNTSFCFLDIRSPGLGDTAMYLCATSREGGVHEQFFGPGTRLTVL.

The sample holds a few counts of this clone. This chain uses TRBV2 with TRBJ1-2; 9 nucleotides agree with TRBD1. Per germline, CDR1 SNHLY and CDR2 FYNNEI. Unmatched junction bases numbered 10, after V lost 8 bases and J lost 6 bases. This CDR3 spans 14 amino acids. The CDR3, as DNA: TGTGCCAGCGAGGGAGGACAGGGGAAAAATGGCTACACCTTC. The encoded protein is CASEGGQGKNGYTF.

CDR3 residues: CASSSSLLAQYF. DNA for the CDR3: TGTGCCAGCAGCTCCTCCCTCCTGGCCCAGTACTTC. This chain joins TRBV7-9 and TRBJ2-5, with D unresolved. In germline, CDR1 is SEHNR, CDR2 FQNEAQ (reference sequence). The CDR3 sequence is 12 residues long. V lost 4 bases and J lost 9, with 12 bases in between.

J is TRBJ2-1 and V is TRBV5-4, with D maybe TRBD1 (5 bases). Germline-derived CDR1 and CDR2 are SGHNT and YYREEE (reference sequence). The CDR3 extends over 13 amino acids. The ends were cut back, 1 base at V and 8 bases at J, with 10 bases in the middle. CDR3 in amino acids: CASSLFVGDEQFF. CDR3 DNA: TGTGCCAGCAGCTTGTTCGTAGGGGATGAGCAGTTCTTC.

This chain links TRBV9 with TRBJ1-3; D is perhaps TRBD1 (5 bases). The CDR3 is 19 amino acids. V was shortened by 0 bases and J by 0 bases, with 19 bases between the two germline ends. The germline V gene encodes CDR1 SGDLS and CDR2 YYNGEE. The CDR3 DNA reads as TGTGCCAGCAGCGTAGGGGCAGGGCGTCCGGTAAGCTCTGGAAACACCATATATTTT. Translation gives CASSVGAGRPVSSGNTIYF.

This sequence joins TRBV4-2 and TRBJ2-7, with TRBD2 matching 9 bases. Trimming cost V 1 base and J 2 bases; bases outside gene matches: 3. This CDR3 contains 15 residues. In germline, CDR1 is LGHNA, CDR2 YNFKEQ. The CDR3 is CASSQASGMTYEQYF. Written as DNA, the CDR3 is TGTGCCAGCAGCCAAGCTAGCGGGATGACCTACGAGCAGTACTTC.

As concerns this clone: Distinct nucleotide sequences in the sample also encode this CDR3. The J gene is TRBJ2-5, the V gene TRBV7-9; 9 positions match TRBD2. Per germline, CDR1 SEHNR and CDR2 FQNEAQ (reference sequence). With 3 bases clipped from V and 2 bases from J, the junction kept 1 base outside the gene matches. This CDR3 region has 14 residues. For the CDR3, the DNA is TGTGCCAGCAGCTTGGCGGGAGGGCAAGAGACCCAGTACTTC. This encodes CASSLAGGQETQYF. The variable domain in full, with the rest retrieved from reference TRBV7-9 and TRBJ2-5, is DTGVSQNPRHKITKRGQNVTFRCDPISEHNRLYWYRQTLGQGPEFLTYFQNEAQLEKSRLLSDRFSAERPKGSFSTLEIQRTEQGDSAMYLCASSLAGGQETQYFGPGTRLLVL.

In DNA, the CDR3 is TGTGCCAGCAGCTCCCCGTTCGAGCAGTACTTC. Amino acid sequence: CASSSPFEQYF. The chain is built from TRBV7-9 and TRBJ2-5; D uncertain. The J call is in doubt because the DNA end fits TRBJ2-7 better. This CDR3 is 11 amino acids long. The germline V gene encodes CDR1 SEHNR and CDR2 FQNEAQ (reference sequence).

This chain connects TRBV4-1 to TRBJ2-1; maybe TRBD1 (5 bases). Trimming took 2 bases from V and 2 from J, leaving 19 bases between them. Germline values: CDR1 MGHRA, CDR2 YSYEKL. The CDR3 is 18 residues long. The CDR3 sequence: CASSQRGIGIGPYNEQFF. CDR3 sequence (DNA): TGCGCCAGCAGCCAAAGGGGAATTGGGATTGGGCCCTACAATGAGCAGTTCTTC.

This clone has only one observation. The chain combines TRBV11-2 with TRBJ2-1; D is undetermined. Germline loops: CDR1 SGHAT, CDR2 FQNNGV. This CDR3 spans 14 amino acids. V was trimmed by 1 base and J by 4 bases, leaving 8 bases between them. CDR3 DNA sequence: TGTGCCAGCAGCTTAGGGACGGGTTACAATGAGCAGTTCTTC. Translated: CASSLGTGYNEQFF.

In the case of this clone: In the same sample, other DNA sequences code for this CDR3. The chain links TRBV5-1 to TRBJ2-7; the D is unclear. CDR1 is SGHRS and CDR2 is YFSETQ in the germline V gene. There are 11 residues in the CDR3. V lost 7 bases and J 6 bases, leaving 11 bases between the germline ends. As DNA, the CDR3 is TGCGCCAGCTCCTCTGGGCGCGAGCAGTACTTC. Translation: CASSSGREQYF.

This chain links TRBV27 with TRBJ2-2; 16 bases match TRBD2. Germline values: CDR1 MNHEY, CDR2 SMNVEV (reference sequence). CDR3 length: 19 residues. V shed 5 bases and J 3 bases; nucleotides not matched to a gene: 9. DNA for the CDR3: TGTGCCAGCAGTCCAGGGACTAGCGGGAGGGTCCCCTACACCGGGGAGCTGTTTTTT. Its protein is CASSPGTSGRVPYTGELFF.

The CDR3 DNA sequence: TGTGCCAGCAGTTTGGGCAAGCCTGAAGCTTTCTTT. This codes for CASSLGKPEAFF. The chain employs TRBV7-9 and TRBJ1-1; D remains ambiguous. The CDR3 has 12 residues. CDR1 is SEHNR and CDR2 is FQNEAQ in the germline V gene (reference sequence). Trimming shortened V by 6 bases and J by 6 bases, and 11 bases separated the two germline ends.

The chain recombines TRBV7-9 with TRBJ2-1; D gene ambiguous. The length of the CDR3 is 12 residues. V lost 8 bases, J lost 6 bases, and 11 bases lay in between. Germline CDR1 is SEHNR and CDR2 is FQNEAQ (reference sequence). CDR3: CASLAGGNEQFF. The CDR3 nucleotides read TGTGCCAGCCTGGCAGGTGGCAATGAGCAGTTCTTC.

CDR3 in amino acids: CSVGGLAGVYEQFF. The DNA of the CDR3 is TGCAGCGTTGGTGGACTAGCGGGAGTCTATGAGCAGTTCTTC. The V gene is TRBV29-1, the J gene TRBJ2-1, with 13 bases identical to TRBD2. Germline V CDR1 and CDR2: SQVTM, ANQGSEA. The CDR3 contains 14 residues. V lost 4 bases to trimming and J lost 8 bases; unmatched junction nucleotides: 5.

The V gene is TRBV27, the J gene TRBJ2-1; 7 bases match TRBD2. The V gene end was trimmed by 5 bases and the J gene end by 2 bases; junction bases not matched to a gene: 9. The CDR3 is made up of 16 amino acids. CDR1 is MNHEY and CDR2 is SMNVEV in the germline V gene (reference sequence). CDR3 DNA sequence: TGTGCCAGCAGTCTTATGTTGGCGGGAGCCTACAATGAGCAGTTCTTC. Its translation is CASSLMLAGAYNEQFF.